The clone carrying this T cell receptor beta chain appeared many times. Antigen specificity is unknown. The data originate from a study of CD8 T cells in ankylosing spondylitis. A single record per CDR3 protein comes from TCRdb applying MiXCR to the 5' RACE reads. The table has some 240,000 distinct CDR3 sequences, about 24% seen once. The germline V gene encodes CDR1 LNHNV and CDR2 YYDKDF (reference sequence). Trimming pared 5 bases from V and 8 bases from J, leaving 12 bases between. The CDR3 contains 12 residues. Whole-study findings and limits: There was a TCR beta motif, made of several highly homologous variants, that appeared characteristic of ankylosing spondylitis blood. The authors reported significant enrichment of disease-linked clones in matched ankylosing spondylitis synovial fluid. Some of the motif variants had earlier been found in reactive arthritis patients' fluid and blood.

J is TRBJ1-2 and V is TRBV15; D remains unclear. The sequenced material came from blood, either unsorted or a sorted T cell fraction (not recorded which). This clonotype was sampled from a male donor with ankylosing spondylitis or in good health (not recorded which). The CDR3 reads CATSSDFPGYTF. CDR3 DNA: TGTGCCACCAGCTCGGACTTCCCGGGCTACACCTTC.